These 4 T cell receptor beta chains were all obtained from the same sample, sequenced in a study of blood T cell repertoires in COVID-19. Clones were sequenced by immunoSEQ multiplex PCR, and TCRdb holds only the in-frame ones, with some missing. The profile shows 240,000 or so clones, roughly 80% of them singletons. Sequencing input: peripheral blood. Receptors originate from a woman aged 80 or older with COVID-19, enrolled during active disease.

V gene TRBV29-1 combines with J gene TRBJ1-5, with a possible D match to TRBD1 (5 bases). Germline loops: CDR1 SQVTM, CDR2 ANQGSEA. The CDR3 is 13 amino acids. The V end lost 4 bases, the J end lost 6 bases, and 13 bases lay between the germline ends. CDR3 nucleotide sequence: TGCAGCGTTGTGATGGACACAAGTCAGCCCCAGCATTTT. Amino acid sequence: CSVVMDTSQPQHF.

The chain couples TRBV28 to TRBJ1-2, with TRBD1 identical over 8 bases. Germline V gene lookup returns CDR1 MDHEN and CDR2 SYDVKM. The CDR3 sequence is 14 residues long. The V gene end was trimmed by 2 bases and the J gene end by 7 bases; junction bases not matched to a gene: 6. CDR3 nucleotides: TGTGCCAGCAGTTTAATTACAGGGGGTCTTGGCTACACCTTC. It translates to CASSLITGGLGYTF.

The CDR3 is CASSPISSSYEQYF. As DNA, the CDR3 is TGTGCCAGCAGCCCGATATCTAGCTCCTACGAGCAGTACTTC. The chain has TRBV5-6 and TRBJ2-7; D is uncertain. The V end was cut by 4 bases, the J end by 0 bases, with 11 bases between. The CDR3 is made up of 14 amino acids. Germline CDR1 reads SGHDT; CDR2 reads YYEEEE.

V and J are TRBV6-5 and TRBJ1-5; D is perhaps TRBD1 (6 bases). Germline CDR1 is MNHEY and CDR2 is SVGAGI. V dropped 4 bases and J dropped 2 bases, with 12 bases sitting between them. CDR3 length equals 15 residues. CDR3 region: CASSWDNGGNQPQHF. As DNA, the CDR3 is TGTGCCAGCAGTTGGGACAATGGGGGCAATCAGCCCCAGCATTTT.